These T cell receptor beta chains were read from a single sample in a study of CD8 T cells in ankylosing spondylitis. A single record per CDR3 protein comes from TCRdb applying MiXCR to the 5' RACE reads. The sample holds about 450,000 distinct CDR3 sequences, around 26% seen once. Sequences were obtained from blood, either unsorted or a sorted T cell fraction (not recorded which). Every receptor here comes from a male donor with ankylosing spondylitis. Each CDR3 is given with its conserved first and last residue. Fields, in order: V gene, D gene, clone size, J gene, CDR3 protein, CDR3 DNA. A D gene is named only where the DNA matches it firmly. Some rows mark clone size as missing; the rest say once, few, many or name a class of expanded clone.

V: TRBV29-1
D: -
size: -
J: TRBJ2-3
CDR3: CSVAGFTDTQYF
DNA: TGCAGCGTAGCGGGCTTCACAGATACGCAGTATTTT

V: TRBV4-2
D: -
size: few
J: TRBJ1-5
CDR3: CASSQQGNREFQPQHF
DNA: TGTGCCAGCAGCCAACAGGGGAACAGGGAGTTTCAGCCCCAGCATTTT

V: TRBV12-5
D: -
size: -
J: TRBJ2-5
CDR3: CASGRTRQETQYF
DNA: TGTGCTAGTGGACGGACAAGGCAAGAGACCCAGTACTTC

V: TRBV6-5
D: -
size: many
J: TRBJ1-2
CDR3: CASSYSGTGGYTF
DNA: TGTGCCAGCAGTTACTCGGGGACGGGGGGCTACACCTTC

V: TRBV7-2
D: -
size: many
J: TRBJ2-3
CDR3: CASSLAGGGDTQYF
DNA: TGTGCCAGCAGCTTAGCGGGAGGTGGAGATACGCAGTATTTT

V: TRBV20-1
D: -
size: few
J: TRBJ2-1
CDR3: CSAPGRATYSYNEQFF
DNA: TGCAGTGCTCCTGGACGAGCTACGTACTCCTACAATGAGCAGTTCTTC

V: TRBV4-1
D: TRBD1
size: few
J: TRBJ2-3
CDR3: CASSPSTGYQDTQYF
DNA: TGCGCCAGCAGTCCTTCGACAGGGTATCAAGATACGCAGTATTTT

V: TRBV29-1
D: -
size: -
J: TRBJ1-1
CDR3: CSVEIQGQFSTEAFF
DNA: TGCAGCGTTGAAATTCAGGGCCAATTCTCCACTGAAGCTTTCTTT

V: TRBV11-2
D: -
size: few
J: TRBJ2-1
CDR3: CASSLPQDYNEQFF
DNA: TGTGCCAGCAGCTTACCACAGGATTACAATGAGCAGTTCTTC

V: TRBV27
D: -
size: few
J: TRBJ1-1
CDR3: CASSTNRGSEAFF
DNA: TGTGCCAGCAGTACCAATCGGGGATCTGAAGCTTTCTTT

V: TRBV14
D: -
size: -
J: TRBJ1-2
CDR3: CASSPLRGYGYTF
DNA: TGTGCCAGCAGCCCCCTGAGGGGCTATGGCTACACCTTC

V: TRBV6-2/TRBV6-3
D: TRBD1
size: -
J: TRBJ2-3
CDR3: CASRIAGTGGDTQYF
DNA: TGTGCCAGCAGAATCGCCGGGACAGGGGGCGATACGCAGTATTTT

V: TRBV5-1
D: TRBD2
size: -
J: TRBJ2-1
CDR3: CASKTGTSEYNEQFF
DNA: TGCGCCAGCAAGACCGGGACTAGCGAATACAATGAGCAGTTCTTC

V: TRBV11-2
D: -
size: -
J: TRBJ2-1
CDR3: CASSLDYPYNEQFF
DNA: TGTGCCAGCAGCTTAGATTATCCGTACAATGAGCAGTTCTTC

V: TRBV27
D: TRBD1
size: -
J: TRBJ2-5
CDR3: CASSPRQGVTQYF
DNA: TGTGCCAGCAGTCCCAGACAGGGGGTGACCCAGTACTTC

V: TRBV20-1
D: -
size: many
J: TRBJ1-6
CDR3: CSVVEFNSPLHF
DNA: TGCAGTGTGGTCGAATTCAATTCACCCCTCCACTTT

V: TRBV29-1
D: TRBD2
size: few
J: TRBJ2-1
CDR3: CSVEKGRETEQFF
DNA: TGCAGCGTTGAAAAGGGGCGGGAGACTGAGCAGTTCTTC

V: TRBV20-1
D: TRBD2
size: few
J: TRBJ2-1
CDR3: CSQLADWGNEQFF
DNA: TGCAGTCAACTAGCGGACTGGGGGAATGAGCAGTTCTTC

V: TRBV20-1
D: -
size: -
J: TRBJ2-1
CDR3: CSAPSGSFNEQFF
DNA: TGCAGTGCTCCCAGCGGATCTTTCAATGAGCAGTTCTTC

V: TRBV6-5
D: -
size: -
J: TRBJ1-2
CDR3: CASSYSGQHYGYTF
DNA: TGTGCCAGCAGTTACTCGGGACAACACTATGGCTACACCTTC

V: TRBV4-2
D: -
size: few
J: TRBJ1-2
CDR3: CASSQDRLSSYTF
DNA: TGTGCCAGCAGCCAAGATCGGTTGTCTAGCTACACCTTC

V: TRBV20-1
D: -
size: once
J: TRBJ1-5
CDR3: CSALQGNPNQPQHF
DNA: TGCAGTGCTCTTCAGGGGAATCCCAATCAGCCCCAGCATTTT

V: TRBV5-1
D: TRBD2
size: -
J: TRBJ2-1
CDR3: CASRKTSGASNEQFF
DNA: TGCGCCAGCCGCAAGACTAGCGGGGCGTCCAATGAGCAGTTCTTC

V: TRBV5-5
D: -
size: -
J: TRBJ2-5
CDR3: CASSFPGGSKETQYF
DNA: TGTGCCAGCAGCTTTCCAGGTGGGTCTAAAGAGACCCAGTACTTC

V: TRBV7-8
D: -
size: -
J: TRBJ1-1
CDR3: CASSSTLGGPEAFF
DNA: TGTGCCAGCAGCTCAACTCTAGGTGGCCCTGAAGCTTTCTTT

V: TRBV24-1
D: -
size: -
J: TRBJ1-5
CDR3: CATSSTASNQPQHF
DNA: TGTGCCACCAGTTCGACGGCTAGCAATCAGCCCCAGCATTTT